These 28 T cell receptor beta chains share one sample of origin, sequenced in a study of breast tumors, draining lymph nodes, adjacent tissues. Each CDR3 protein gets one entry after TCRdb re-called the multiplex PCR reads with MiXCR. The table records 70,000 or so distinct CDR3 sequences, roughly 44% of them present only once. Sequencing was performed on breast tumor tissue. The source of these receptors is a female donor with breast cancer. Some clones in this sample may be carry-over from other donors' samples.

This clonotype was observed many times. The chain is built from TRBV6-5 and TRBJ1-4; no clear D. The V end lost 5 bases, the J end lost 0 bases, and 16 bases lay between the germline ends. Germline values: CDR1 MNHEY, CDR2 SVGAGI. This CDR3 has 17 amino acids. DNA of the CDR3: TGTGCCAGCAGTCCCCGCGTGCCGGGTGCAACTAATGAAAAACTGTTTTTT. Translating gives CASSPRVPGATNEKLFF.

DNA for the CDR3: TGCGCCAGCAGTGAGGGGGTCCTCTCCTACGAGCAGTACTTC. Its translation: CASSEGVLSYEQYF. The chain joins TRBV4-1 to TRBJ2-7, with TRBD1 as a possible D gene (6 bases). V was pared by 6 bases and J by 0 bases, with 12 bases between. Looked up from germline, CDR1 is MGHRA and CDR2 is YSYEKL. The CDR3 extends over 14 amino acids.

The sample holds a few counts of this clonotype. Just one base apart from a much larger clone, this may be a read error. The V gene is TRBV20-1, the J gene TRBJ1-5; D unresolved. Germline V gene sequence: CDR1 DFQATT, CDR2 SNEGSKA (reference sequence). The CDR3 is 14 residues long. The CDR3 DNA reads TGCAGTGCTAGGGGGTCTGGGCTCAATCCGCCCCAGCATTTT. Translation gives CSARGSGLNPPQHF.

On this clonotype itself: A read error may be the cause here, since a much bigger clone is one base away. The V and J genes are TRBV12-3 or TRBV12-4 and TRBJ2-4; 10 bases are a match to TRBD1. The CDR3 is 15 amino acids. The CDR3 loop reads CVSSLVGTGVSIQYF. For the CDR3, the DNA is TGTGTCAGCAGTTTAGTGGGGACAGGGGTTAGCATTCAGTACTTC.

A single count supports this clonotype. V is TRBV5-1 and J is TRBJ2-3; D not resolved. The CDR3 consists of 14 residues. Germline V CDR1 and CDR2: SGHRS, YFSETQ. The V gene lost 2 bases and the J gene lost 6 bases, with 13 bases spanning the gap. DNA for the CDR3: TGCGCCAGCAGCTTTGGCCTAGTCACGGATACGCAGTATTTT. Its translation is CASSFGLVTDTQYF.

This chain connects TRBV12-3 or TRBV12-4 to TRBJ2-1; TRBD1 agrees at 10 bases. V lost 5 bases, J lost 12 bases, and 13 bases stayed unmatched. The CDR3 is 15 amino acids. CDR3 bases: TGTGCCAGCAGTCGGACAGGGGGAATCACAGATACGCAGTTCTTC. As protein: CASSRTGGITDTQFF.

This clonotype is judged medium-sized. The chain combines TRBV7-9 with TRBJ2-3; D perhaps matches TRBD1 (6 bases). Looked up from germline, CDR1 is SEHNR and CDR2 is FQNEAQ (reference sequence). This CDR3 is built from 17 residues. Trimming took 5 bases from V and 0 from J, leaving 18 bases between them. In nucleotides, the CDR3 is TGTGCCAGCAGCCTATCACATGGGGGCACGAGCACAGATACGCAGTATTTT. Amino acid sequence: CASSLSHGGTSTDTQYF.

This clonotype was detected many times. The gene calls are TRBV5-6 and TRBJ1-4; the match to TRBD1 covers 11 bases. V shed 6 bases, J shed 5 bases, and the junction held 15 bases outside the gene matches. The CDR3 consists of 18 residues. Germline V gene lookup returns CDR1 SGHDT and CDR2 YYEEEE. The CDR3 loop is CASTEDPGGTGGNEKLFF. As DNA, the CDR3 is TGTGCCAGCACCGAAGACCCAGGAGGGACAGGGGGAAATGAAAAACTGTTTTTT.

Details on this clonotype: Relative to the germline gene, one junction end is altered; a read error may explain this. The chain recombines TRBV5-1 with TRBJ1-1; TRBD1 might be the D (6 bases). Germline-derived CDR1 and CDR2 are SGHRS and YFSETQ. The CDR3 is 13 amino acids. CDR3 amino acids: CASQIQGETDAFF. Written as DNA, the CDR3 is TGCGCCAGCCAAATACAGGGTGAAACTGACGCTTTCTTT.

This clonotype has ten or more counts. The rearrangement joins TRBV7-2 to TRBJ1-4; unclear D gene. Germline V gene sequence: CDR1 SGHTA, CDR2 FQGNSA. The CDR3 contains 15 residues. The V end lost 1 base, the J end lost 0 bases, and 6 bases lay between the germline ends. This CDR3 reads CASSLEGTTNEKLFF. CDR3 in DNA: TGTGCCAGCAGCTTAGAAGGGACAACTAATGAAAAACTGTTTTTT.

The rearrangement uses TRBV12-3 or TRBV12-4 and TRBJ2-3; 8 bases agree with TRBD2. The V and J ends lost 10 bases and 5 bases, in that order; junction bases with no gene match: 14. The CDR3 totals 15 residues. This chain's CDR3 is CATSETGGPEDTQYF. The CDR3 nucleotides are TGTGCCACCTCTGAGACGGGGGGGCCTGAAGATACGCAGTATTTT.

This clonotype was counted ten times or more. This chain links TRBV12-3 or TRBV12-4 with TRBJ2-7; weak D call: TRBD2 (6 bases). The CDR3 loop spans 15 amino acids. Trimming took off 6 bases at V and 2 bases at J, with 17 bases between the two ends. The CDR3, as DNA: TGTGCCAGCAGGTCGGGTCAAGGCGGGGCCTACGAGCAGTACTTC. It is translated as CASRSGQGGAYEQYF.

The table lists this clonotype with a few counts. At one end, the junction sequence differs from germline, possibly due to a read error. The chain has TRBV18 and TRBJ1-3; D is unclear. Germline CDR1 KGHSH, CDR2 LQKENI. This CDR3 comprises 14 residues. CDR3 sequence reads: CASSPEASGNTMYF. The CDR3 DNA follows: TGTGCCAGCTCACCAGAAGCTTCTGGAAACACCATGTATTTT.

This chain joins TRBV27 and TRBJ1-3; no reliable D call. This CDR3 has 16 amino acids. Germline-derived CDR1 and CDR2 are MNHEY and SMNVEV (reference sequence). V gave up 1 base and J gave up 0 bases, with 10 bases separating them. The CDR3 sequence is CASSLFRASSGNTIYF. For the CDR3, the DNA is TGTGCCAGCAGTTTATTTCGGGCGTCCTCTGGAAACACCATATATTTT.

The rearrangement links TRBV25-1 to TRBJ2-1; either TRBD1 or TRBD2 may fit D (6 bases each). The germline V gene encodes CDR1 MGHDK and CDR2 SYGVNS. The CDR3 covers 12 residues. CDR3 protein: CARGGGPNEQFF. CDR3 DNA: TGTGCTAGAGGTGGGGGGCCGAATGAGCAGTTCTTC.

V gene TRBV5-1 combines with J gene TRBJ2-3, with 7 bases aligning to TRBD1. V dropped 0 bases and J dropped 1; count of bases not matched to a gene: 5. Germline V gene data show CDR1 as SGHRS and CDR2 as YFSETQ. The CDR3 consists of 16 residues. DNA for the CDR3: TGCGCCAGCAGCTTGGCCAAAACAGGGGGCACAGATACGCAGTATTTT. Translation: CASSLAKTGGTDTQYF.

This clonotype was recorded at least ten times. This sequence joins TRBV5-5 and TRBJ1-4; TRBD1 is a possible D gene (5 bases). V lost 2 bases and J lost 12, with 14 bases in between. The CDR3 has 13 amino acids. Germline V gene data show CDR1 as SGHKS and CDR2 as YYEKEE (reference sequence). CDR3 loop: CASSLDVGGQLFF. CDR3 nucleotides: TGTGCCAGCAGCTTAGACGTCGGGGGACAACTGTTTTTT.

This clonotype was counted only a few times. The CDR3 reads CASTIPYRGPSYNEQFF. The CDR3 DNA is TGTGCCAGCACCATACCATACAGGGGACCCTCCTACAATGAGCAGTTCTTC. The rearrangement uses TRBV6-2 or TRBV6-3 and TRBJ2-1; 7 bases line up with TRBD1. Germline V CDR1 and CDR2: MNHEY, SVGEGT. The CDR3 has 17 residues. V dropped 7 bases and J dropped 0; count of bases not matched to a gene: 12.

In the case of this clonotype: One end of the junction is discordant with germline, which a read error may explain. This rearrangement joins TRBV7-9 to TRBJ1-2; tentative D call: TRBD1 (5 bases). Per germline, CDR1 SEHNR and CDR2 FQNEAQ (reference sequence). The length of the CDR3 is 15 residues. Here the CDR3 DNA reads TGCGCCAGCAGCTTAGCTCATAAAGACAGATATGGCTACTCCTTC. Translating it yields CASSLAHKDRYGYSF.

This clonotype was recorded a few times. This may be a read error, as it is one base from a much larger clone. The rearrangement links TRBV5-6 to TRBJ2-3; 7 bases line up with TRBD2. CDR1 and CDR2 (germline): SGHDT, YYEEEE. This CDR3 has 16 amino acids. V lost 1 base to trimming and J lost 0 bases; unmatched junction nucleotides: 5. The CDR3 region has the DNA TGTGCCAGCAGCTTGCGGTCAGCGGGGAGCACAGATACGCAGTATTTT. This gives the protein CASSLRSAGSTDTQYF.

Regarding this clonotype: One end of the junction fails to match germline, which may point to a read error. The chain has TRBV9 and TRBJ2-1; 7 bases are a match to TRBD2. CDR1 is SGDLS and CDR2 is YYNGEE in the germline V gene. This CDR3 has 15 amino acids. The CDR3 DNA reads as TGTGCCAGCAGCCCTTGGACGGGGGGATCAATTGAGCCGCTCTTC. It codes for CASSPWTGGSIEPLF. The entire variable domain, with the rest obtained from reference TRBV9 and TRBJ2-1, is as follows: DSGVTQTPKHLITATGQRVTLRCSPRSGDLSVYWYQQSLDQGLQFLIQYYNGEERAKGNILERFSAQQFPDLHSELNLSSLELGDSALYFCASSPWTGGSIEPLFGPGTRLTVL.

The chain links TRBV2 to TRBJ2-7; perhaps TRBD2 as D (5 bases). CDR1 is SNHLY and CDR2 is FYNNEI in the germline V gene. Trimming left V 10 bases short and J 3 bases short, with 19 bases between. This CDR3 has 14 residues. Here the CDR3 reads CATSTPGLSYEQYF. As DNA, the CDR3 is TGTGCCACCTCAACGCCAGGACTCAGCTACGAGCAGTACTTC.

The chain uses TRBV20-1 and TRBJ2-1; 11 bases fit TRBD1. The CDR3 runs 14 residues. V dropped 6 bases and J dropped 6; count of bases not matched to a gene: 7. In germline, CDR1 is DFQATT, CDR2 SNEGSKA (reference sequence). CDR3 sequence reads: CSATSGTGGNEQFF. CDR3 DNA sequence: TGCAGTGCCACTTCGGGGACAGGGGGCAATGAGCAGTTCTTC.

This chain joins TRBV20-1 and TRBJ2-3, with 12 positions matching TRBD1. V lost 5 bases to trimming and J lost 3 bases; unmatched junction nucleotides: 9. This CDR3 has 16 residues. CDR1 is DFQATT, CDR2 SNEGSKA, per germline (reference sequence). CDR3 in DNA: TGCAGTGCTGGAGCCAGGGACAGGGGGCCAACAGATACGCAGTATTTT. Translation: CSAGARDRGPTDTQYF.

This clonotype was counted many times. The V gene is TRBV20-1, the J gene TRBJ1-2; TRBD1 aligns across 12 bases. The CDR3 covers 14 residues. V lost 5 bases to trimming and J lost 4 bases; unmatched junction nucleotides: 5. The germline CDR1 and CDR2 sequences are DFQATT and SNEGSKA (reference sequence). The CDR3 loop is CSAPGTGGIYGYTF. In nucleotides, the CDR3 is TGCAGTGCTCCCGGGACAGGGGGCATCTATGGCTACACCTTC.

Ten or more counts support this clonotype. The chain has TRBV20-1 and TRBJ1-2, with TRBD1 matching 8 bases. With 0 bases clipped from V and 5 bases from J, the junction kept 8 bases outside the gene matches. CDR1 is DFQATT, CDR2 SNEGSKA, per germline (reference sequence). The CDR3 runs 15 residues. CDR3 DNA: TGCAGTGCTAGAGATCCTACAGGGGGGGAATATGGCTACACCTTC. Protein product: CSARDPTGGEYGYTF.

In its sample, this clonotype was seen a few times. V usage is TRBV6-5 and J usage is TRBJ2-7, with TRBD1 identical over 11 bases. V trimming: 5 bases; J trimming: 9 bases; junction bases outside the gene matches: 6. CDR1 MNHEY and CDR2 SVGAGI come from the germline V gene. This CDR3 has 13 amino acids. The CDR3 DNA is TGTGCCAGCAGTCCGGACAGGGGGCGCGGGCAGTACTTC. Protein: CASSPDRGRGQYF.

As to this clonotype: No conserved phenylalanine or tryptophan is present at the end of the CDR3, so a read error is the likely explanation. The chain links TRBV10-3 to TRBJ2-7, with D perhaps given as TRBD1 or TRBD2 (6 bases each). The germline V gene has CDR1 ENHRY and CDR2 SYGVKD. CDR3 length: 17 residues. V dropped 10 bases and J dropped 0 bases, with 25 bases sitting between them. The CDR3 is CATGTQGTGRTSYEQYP. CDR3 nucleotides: TGTGCCACCGGGACACAAGGAACTGGGAGGACCTCCTACGAGCAGTACCCC.